These 14 T cell receptor beta chains were all obtained from the same sample, sequenced in a study of cytomegalovirus exposure and HLA in healthy donors. Researchers ran the PCR with 60 Vbeta and 13 Jbeta primers. This table comes from immunoSEQ multiplex PCR, and its TCRdb copy is limited to in-frame clones, with some not included. The table lists 130,000 or so clones, 60% to 80% of them singletons. The sequenced sample was PBMCs. The receptors here all came from a woman aged 55 to 70 in good health and CMV-seronegative.

The rearrangement joins TRBV25-1 to TRBJ2-5, with 8 bases that match TRBD2. The V gene's germline CDR1 is MGHDK and CDR2 SYGVNS. The CDR3 extends over 15 amino acids. Germline trimming cut 0 bases from V and 2 bases from J; bases unmatched to any gene: 2. The CDR3, as DNA: TGTGCCAGCAGTGAATATAGCGGGAATCAAGAGACCCAGTACTTC. This sequence encodes CASSEYSGNQETQYF.

J is TRBJ1-1 and V is TRBV18; weak D call: TRBD1 (6 bases). CDR1 is KGHSH, CDR2 LQKENI, per germline. Trimming took 5 bases from V and 5 from J, leaving 15 bases between them. The CDR3 is 14 amino acids. The CDR3 nucleotides read TGTGCCAGCTCAATCGACCAAGGGGGTACTGAAGCTTTCTTT. Translated: CASSIDQGGTEAFF.

This chain connects TRBV29-1 to TRBJ2-1; 8 nucleotides align to TRBD1. Germline V gene data show CDR1 as SQVTM and CDR2 as ANQGSEA. The CDR3 spans 13 residues. J gave up 7 bases and V 1 base, and 3 bases lay outside the gene matches. CDR3 sequence reads: CSVEGDRINEQFF. CDR3 coding DNA: TGCAGCGTTGAAGGGGACAGGATTAATGAGCAGTTCTTC.

This clone was seen more than once but under ten times. In DNA form, the CDR3 reads TGCGCCAGCAGCTTGGGGGGCAGGGACACTGAAGCTTTCTTT. Amino acid sequence: CASSLGGRDTEAFF. The chain carries TRBV5-1 and TRBJ1-1, with D perhaps matching TRBD1 (5 bases). CDR1 and CDR2 from the germline V gene are SGHRS and YFSETQ. The CDR3 has 14 residues. Trimming shortened V by 0 bases and J by 3 bases, and 9 bases separated the two germline ends.

The rearrangement joins TRBV28 to TRBJ2-3; possible D gene TRBD1, 6 bases. Germline CDR1 MDHEN, CDR2 SYDVKM. V gave up 6 bases and J gave up 6 bases, with 22 bases separating them. This CDR3 comprises 16 residues. This CDR3 is CASSPRGLRVQDTQYF. The CDR3 DNA is TGTGCCAGCAGCCCCAGGGGTCTAAGGGTCCAGGATACGCAGTATTTT.

The chain links TRBV19 to TRBJ2-1, with 7 bases fitting TRBD2. Germline CDR1 reads LNHDA; CDR2 reads SQIVND (reference sequence). With 7 bases clipped from V and 7 bases from J, the junction kept 16 bases outside the gene matches. The CDR3 is 16 amino acids. Written as DNA, the CDR3 is TGTGCCAGTAAGAGCGGGGCCGCAGCTTACCTTAATGAGCAGTTCTTC. It yields the protein CASKSGAAAYLNEQFF.

The V call is TRBV28, the J call TRBJ1-5; TRBD1 matches at 8 bases. V lost 2 bases and J lost 2; bases outside the gene matches: 2. The length of the CDR3 is 15 residues. Germline CDR1 reads MDHEN; CDR2 reads SYDVKM. The CDR3 bases are TGTGCCAGCAGTTTAGACAGGGGTGGCAATCAGCCCCAGCATTTT. Its protein is CASSLDRGGNQPQHF.

The chain has TRBV28 and TRBJ1-2, with TRBD1 matching over 9 bases. CDR3 length: 14 residues. V was pared by 3 bases and J by 4 bases, with 3 bases of the junction left unmatched. Germline assignment: CDR1 MDHEN and CDR2 SYDVKM. CDR3 protein: CASSLGDRAYGYTF. The CDR3, as DNA: TGTGCCAGCAGTTTGGGGGACAGGGCCTATGGCTACACCTTC.

The V call is TRBV10-2, the J call TRBJ2-7; 7 positions match TRBD1. The CDR3 runs to 13 residues. Per the germline V gene, CDR1 is WSHSY and CDR2 is SAAADI. After removal of 6 bases from V and 9 bases from J, the junction contained 11 bases not matched to a gene. CDR3: CASSSGQDWPQYF. Here the CDR3 DNA reads TGCGCCAGCAGCTCCGGACAGGACTGGCCGCAGTACTTC.

The rearrangement uses TRBV6-1 and TRBJ1-2; D remains unclear. The CDR3 runs to 15 residues. Germline V gene data show CDR1 as MNHNS and CDR2 as SASEGT. V lost 6 bases, J lost 3 bases, and 17 bases lay in between. CDR3 DNA: TGTGCCAGCAGCCACGAACCCGGGATTGACTATGGCTACACCTTC. Translated: CASSHEPGIDYGYTF.

The chain uses TRBV12-2 and TRBJ2-7; the listed D gene, TRBD2, was not tested against the DNA. TRBV12-2 is labeled a pseudogene. The CDR3 spans 17 residues. The CDR3 DNA reads as TGTGCAAGTCGCTTGGGGGAAAGACTAGTGGAATCCTACGAGCAGTACTTC. Translating it yields CASRLGERLVESYEQYF.

The V and J genes are TRBV6-1 and TRBJ1-2; D is perhaps TRBD1 (5 bases). Trimming cost V 1 base and J 0 bases, with 15 bases left between them. Germline-derived CDR1 and CDR2 are MNHNS and SASEGT. The CDR3 consists of 17 residues. The CDR3 DNA follows: TGTGCCAGCAGTGAAGATGGCCAGGGCATCCCTAACTATGGCTACACCTTC. Its protein is CASSEDGQGIPNYGYTF.

The chain combines TRBV7-6 with TRBJ1-4, with D hard to call. Germline CDR1 reads SGHVS; CDR2 reads FNYEAQ. V gave up 0 bases and J gave up 3 bases, with 11 bases separating them. CDR3 length: 16 amino acids. CDR3 region: CASSLAVGGANEKLFF. The CDR3 nucleotides are TGTGCCAGCAGCTTAGCGGTTGGCGGCGCTAATGAAAAACTGTTTTTT.

The rearrangement joins TRBV7-6 to TRBJ2-1; D unresolved. Trimming removed 2 bases at V and 3 bases at J, with 11 bases between. CDR1 is SGHVS, CDR2 FNYEAQ, per germline. The CDR3 has 15 residues. CDR3 in amino acids: CASSLTPDNYNEQFF. In nucleotides, the CDR3 is TGTGCCAGCAGCTTAACCCCAGACAACTACAATGAGCAGTTCTTC.